These T cell receptor beta chains were read from a single sample in a study of T cells after yellow fever vaccination. MiXCR, run by TCRdb on the 5' RACE reads, gives a single entry per CDR3 protein. The sample yields about 170,000 distinct CDR3 sequences, more than 9.5% seen once. The sample here was CD8+ T cells sorted from PBMCs, taken 15 days after the yellow fever booster vaccination. These TCRs come from a man aged 18 to 35 who received the YFV17D yellow fever vaccine. The CDR3 runs from the conserved cysteine through the conserved F or W. Fields, in order: V gene, clone size, D gene, CDR3 length, J gene, CDR3 DNA, CDR3 protein. D genes are given only for firm matches. Clone size appears in some rows only: once, few, many, or a class for an expanded clone.

v_call: TRBV5-5
clone_size: many
d_call: TRBD2
cdr3_length: 16
j_call: TRBJ2-3
cdr3_nt: TGTGCCAGCACCCTTCTACTAGCGGGGTTGCTAGATACGCAGTATTTT
cdr3_aa: CASTLLLAGLLDTQYF

v_call: TRBV2
clone_size: .
d_call: .
cdr3_length: 14
j_call: TRBJ2-3
cdr3_nt: TGTGCCAGCGGAGGGACAGCTAGCACAGATACGCAGTATTTT
cdr3_aa: CASGGTASTDTQYF

v_call: TRBV20-1
clone_size: few
d_call: TRBD2
cdr3_length: 16
j_call: TRBJ2-7
cdr3_nt: TGCAGTGCTGCGGGTACCGGGGTAGCGGGGCAGTACGAGCAGTACTTC
cdr3_aa: CSAAGTGVAGQYEQYF

v_call: TRBV6-1
clone_size: few
d_call: .
cdr3_length: 17
j_call: TRBJ2-7
cdr3_nt: TGTGCCAGCAGTGAACGGGGCTGGACTCCCCTCTCCTACGAGCAGTACTTC
cdr3_aa: CASSERGWTPLSYEQYF

v_call: TRBV7-2
clone_size: few
d_call: .
cdr3_length: 14
j_call: TRBJ2-1
cdr3_nt: TGTGCCAGCAGCGCCCGTAGCTCCTACAATGAGCAGTTCTTC
cdr3_aa: CASSARSSYNEQFF

v_call: TRBV9
clone_size: .
d_call: TRBD2
cdr3_length: 15
j_call: TRBJ2-3
cdr3_nt: TGTGCCAGCAGCGTAGAAGGACTAGCGGGGAATACGCAGTATTTT
cdr3_aa: CASSVEGLAGNTQYF

v_call: TRBV7-9
clone_size: .
d_call: TRBD1
cdr3_length: 14
j_call: TRBJ1-6
cdr3_nt: TGTGCCAGCAGCTTGGACAGGCCAAATTCACCCCTCCACTTT
cdr3_aa: CASSLDRPNSPLHF

v_call: TRBV12-3/TRBV12-4
clone_size: .
d_call: TRBD2
cdr3_length: 16
j_call: TRBJ2-4
cdr3_nt: TGTGCCAGCAGTTCGCTCGGGGGGGAAGCCAAAAACATTCAGTACTTC
cdr3_aa: CASSSLGGEAKNIQYF

v_call: TRBV12-5
clone_size: few
d_call: .
cdr3_length: 12
j_call: TRBJ2-1
cdr3_nt: TGTGCTAGTGGTTTTGAAGGCAATGAGCAGTTCTTC
cdr3_aa: CASGFEGNEQFF

v_call: TRBV12-5
clone_size: few
d_call: .
cdr3_length: 12
j_call: TRBJ2-5
cdr3_nt: TGTGCTAGTGGTTTGGGTGGAGAGACCCAGTACTTC
cdr3_aa: CASGLGGETQYF

v_call: TRBV4-1
clone_size: .
d_call: .
cdr3_length: 15
j_call: TRBJ2-2
cdr3_nt: TGCGCCAGCAGCCAATGGCTAGAGGACACCGGGGAGCTGTTTTTT
cdr3_aa: CASSQWLEDTGELFF

v_call: TRBV28
clone_size: few
d_call: .
cdr3_length: 17
j_call: TRBJ2-6
cdr3_nt: TGTGCCAGCAGTCCAACACGGGAATCGTCTGGGGCCAACGTCCTGACTTTC
cdr3_aa: CASSPTRESSGANVLTF

v_call: TRBV4-1
clone_size: .
d_call: .
cdr3_length: 13
j_call: TRBJ1-1
cdr3_nt: TGCGCCAGCAGCCAAGGTCGAGGAGCGGGGGCTTTCTTT
cdr3_aa: CASSQGRGAGAFF

v_call: TRBV7-9
clone_size: .
d_call: .
cdr3_length: 13
j_call: TRBJ1-6
cdr3_nt: TGTGCCAGCAGCTCAGCTGAGAATTCACCCCTCCACTTT
cdr3_aa: CASSSAENSPLHF

v_call: TRBV24-1
clone_size: few
d_call: .
cdr3_length: 15
j_call: TRBJ1-1
cdr3_nt: TGTGCCACCAGTGAGCACCGGGACATGAACACTGAAGCTTTCTTT
cdr3_aa: CATSEHRDMNTEAFF

v_call: TRBV29-1
clone_size: few
d_call: .
cdr3_length: 11
j_call: TRBJ1-2
cdr3_nt: TGCAGCGTTTTGGGGGGCTATGGCTACACCTTC
cdr3_aa: CSVLGGYGYTF

v_call: TRBV11-2
clone_size: once
d_call: .
cdr3_length: 14
j_call: TRBJ1-2
cdr3_nt: TGTGCCAGCAGCTTGGGGGACCTTAACTATGGCTACACCTTC
cdr3_aa: CASSLGDLNYGYTF

v_call: TRBV7-9
clone_size: .
d_call: TRBD1
cdr3_length: 14
j_call: TRBJ2-5
cdr3_nt: TGTGCCAGCAGCCGACAGGGGAGATCAGAGACCCAGTACTTC
cdr3_aa: CASSRQGRSETQYF

v_call: TRBV7-9
clone_size: .
d_call: .
cdr3_length: 15
j_call: TRBJ2-2
cdr3_nt: TGTGCCAGCACCCGCGTAGGGTTGAACACCGGGGAGCTGTTTTTT
cdr3_aa: CASTRVGLNTGELFF

v_call: TRBV7-9
clone_size: .
d_call: TRBD2
cdr3_length: 12
j_call: TRBJ2-1
cdr3_nt: TGTGCCAGCACCGGGACTAGCAATGAGCAGTTCTTC
cdr3_aa: CASTGTSNEQFF

v_call: TRBV6-1
clone_size: few
d_call: .
cdr3_length: 13
j_call: TRBJ1-1
cdr3_nt: TGTGCCAGCAGTGAGGTAGGGAACGCTGAAGCTTTCTTT
cdr3_aa: CASSEVGNAEAFF

v_call: TRBV4-3
clone_size: few
d_call: .
cdr3_length: 16
j_call: TRBJ1-2
cdr3_nt: TGCGCCAGCAGCCAAGCCGGCAGGCACTTGGACTATGGCTACACCTTC
cdr3_aa: CASSQAGRHLDYGYTF

v_call: TRBV7-9
clone_size: .
d_call: .
cdr3_length: 15
j_call: TRBJ2-5
cdr3_nt: TGTGCCAGCAGCTGGGGGGTAGGGGTTCCCGAGACCCAGTACTTC
cdr3_aa: CASSWGVGVPETQYF

v_call: TRBV6-5
clone_size: few
d_call: TRBD1
cdr3_length: 15
j_call: TRBJ1-1
cdr3_nt: TGTGCCAGCAGTTACCCGGGACAGGGAGGACCTGAAGCTTTCTTT
cdr3_aa: CASSYPGQGGPEAFF

v_call: TRBV7-9
clone_size: few
d_call: .
cdr3_length: 13
j_call: TRBJ2-2
cdr3_nt: TGTGCCAGCAGCTTCGTAAGGACCGGGGAGCTGTTTTTT
cdr3_aa: CASSFVRTGELFF

v_call: TRBV6-2/TRBV6-3
clone_size: few
d_call: .
cdr3_length: 13
j_call: TRBJ1-1
cdr3_nt: TGTGCCAGCAGTTACGGGGGACAAGTTGAAGCTTTCTTT
cdr3_aa: CASSYGGQVEAFF

v_call: TRBV9
clone_size: .
d_call: .
cdr3_length: 16
j_call: TRBJ1-2
cdr3_nt: TGTGCCAGCAGCGTAGAGGGCAGGGCTGGCAGCTATGGCTACACCTTC
cdr3_aa: CASSVEGRAGSYGYTF

v_call: TRBV2
clone_size: few
d_call: TRBD1
cdr3_length: 14
j_call: TRBJ2-7
cdr3_nt: TGTGCCAGCAGCCGGACAGGGGGACACTACGAGCAGTACTTC
cdr3_aa: CASSRTGGHYEQYF

v_call: TRBV7-8
clone_size: few
d_call: .
cdr3_length: 15
j_call: TRBJ2-5
cdr3_nt: TGTGCCAGCAGCTTAATTGGGGCCGTAGGGGAGACCCAGTACTTC
cdr3_aa: CASSLIGAVGETQYF

v_call: TRBV12-3/TRBV12-4
clone_size: many
d_call: TRBD2
cdr3_length: 15
j_call: TRBJ2-1
cdr3_nt: TGTGCCAGCAGATCTAGCGGGGGCGTAGACAATGAGCAGTTCTTC
cdr3_aa: CASRSSGGVDNEQFF

v_call: TRBV6-6
clone_size: .
d_call: TRBD1
cdr3_length: 13
j_call: TRBJ2-5
cdr3_nt: TGTGCCAGCAGGCGGGACAGGGGAGAGACCCAGTACTTC
cdr3_aa: CASRRDRGETQYF

v_call: TRBV5-1
clone_size: .
d_call: .
cdr3_length: 15
j_call: TRBJ1-3
cdr3_nt: TGCGCCAGCAGCGCGGACCCCATCTCTGGAAACACCATATATTTT
cdr3_aa: CASSADPISGNTIYF

v_call: TRBV19
clone_size: many
d_call: TRBD2
cdr3_length: 15
j_call: TRBJ2-3
cdr3_nt: TGTGCCAGTAGTAGTACTAGCGGGCACACAGATACGCAGTATTTT
cdr3_aa: CASSSTSGHTDTQYF

v_call: TRBV20-1
clone_size: .
d_call: TRBD2
cdr3_length: 15
j_call: TRBJ2-1
cdr3_nt: TGCAGTGCACCTCTGGGGCGGGGGGGCGAGAATGAGCAGTTCTTC
cdr3_aa: CSAPLGRGGENEQFF

v_call: TRBV6-2/TRBV6-3
clone_size: .
d_call: TRBD2
cdr3_length: 15
j_call: TRBJ2-1
cdr3_nt: TGTGCCAGCAGCCTTAGCGGGGGGGCTTTTGCTGAGCAGTTCTTC
cdr3_aa: CASSLSGGAFAEQFF

v_call: TRBV14
clone_size: few
d_call: TRBD1
cdr3_length: 17
j_call: TRBJ2-1
cdr3_nt: TGTGCCAGCAGCCAAGATCCCGGACAGGGCCTCTGGAATGAGCAGTTCTTC
cdr3_aa: CASSQDPGQGLWNEQFF

v_call: TRBV7-9
clone_size: few
d_call: .
cdr3_length: 15
j_call: TRBJ2-6
cdr3_nt: TGTGCCAGCAGCTTACAGGGAGATGGGGCCAACGTCCTGACTTTC
cdr3_aa: CASSLQGDGANVLTF

v_call: TRBV7-9
clone_size: many
d_call: TRBD2
cdr3_length: 15
j_call: TRBJ2-3
cdr3_nt: TGTGCCAGCAGCTTTGAAACTAGCGACACAGATACGCAGTATTTT
cdr3_aa: CASSFETSDTDTQYF

v_call: TRBV29-1
clone_size: many
d_call: TRBD1
cdr3_length: 13
j_call: TRBJ2-1
cdr3_nt: TGCAGCGTGGACAGGGTAACCTACAATGAGCAGTTCTTC
cdr3_aa: CSVDRVTYNEQFF

v_call: TRBV29-1
clone_size: .
d_call: .
cdr3_length: 10
j_call: TRBJ2-1
cdr3_nt: TGCAGCGATGAAGATTCGGAGCAGTTCTTC
cdr3_aa: CSDEDSEQFF

v_call: TRBV4-1
clone_size: .
d_call: .
cdr3_length: 14
j_call: TRBJ2-7
cdr3_nt: TGCGCCAGCAGCCAAAGGGGGGTCGCCTACGAGCAGTACTTC
cdr3_aa: CASSQRGVAYEQYF

v_call: TRBV21-1
clone_size: .
d_call: .
cdr3_length: 15
j_call: TRBJ1-2
cdr3_nt: TGTGCCAGCACCCAGGGTTCGGACATCTCCTATGGCTACACCTTC
cdr3_aa: CASTQGSDISYGYTF

v_call: TRBV4-2
clone_size: many
d_call: TRBD2
cdr3_length: 16
j_call: TRBJ2-5
cdr3_nt: TGTGCCAGCAGCCCGGGACTAGCGGGTCTCCCCGTGGACCAGTACTTC
cdr3_aa: CASSPGLAGLPVDQYF

v_call: TRBV28
clone_size: .
d_call: .
cdr3_length: 12
j_call: TRBJ2-5
cdr3_nt: TGTGCCAGCAGTACCGGGGGTTGGACCCAGTACTTC
cdr3_aa: CASSTGGWTQYF

v_call: TRBV19
clone_size: .
d_call: .
cdr3_length: 12
j_call: TRBJ1-5
cdr3_nt: TGTGCCACTCGGGGGAATTATCAGCCCCAGCATTTT
cdr3_aa: CATRGNYQPQHF

v_call: TRBV20-1
clone_size: .
d_call: TRBD1
cdr3_length: 18
j_call: TRBJ2-5
cdr3_nt: TGCAGTGCCTTTCGTTTGTTTCCCCGGGACAGCCACCGGGAGACCCAGTACTTC
cdr3_aa: CSAFRLFPRDSHRETQYF

v_call: TRBV6-5
clone_size: .
d_call: TRBD1
cdr3_length: 15
j_call: TRBJ2-4
cdr3_nt: TGTGCCAGCAGTTACTCTGGGACAGGGGAGAACATTCAGTACTTC
cdr3_aa: CASSYSGTGENIQYF

v_call: TRBV4-2
clone_size: few
d_call: TRBD2
cdr3_length: 17
j_call: TRBJ2-3
cdr3_nt: TGTGCCAGCAGCCAATCGGGACTAGCGGGGGGCCCAGATACGCAGTATTTT
cdr3_aa: CASSQSGLAGGPDTQYF

v_call: TRBV12-3/TRBV12-4
clone_size: few
d_call: TRBD1
cdr3_length: 15
j_call: TRBJ2-1
cdr3_nt: TGTGCCAGCAGCACCGGGGACAGGGGACCCCATGAGCAGTTCTTC
cdr3_aa: CASSTGDRGPHEQFF

v_call: TRBV3-1
clone_size: .
d_call: .
cdr3_length: 15
j_call: TRBJ2-3
cdr3_nt: TGTGCCAGCAGCCAAGAATTGACGGGGGTTTATACGCAGTATTTT
cdr3_aa: CASSQELTGVYTQYF

v_call: TRBV2
clone_size: .
d_call: .
cdr3_length: 14
j_call: TRBJ1-2
cdr3_nt: TGTGCCAGCAGTGAAGCTAGGTCCACGGAGGGCTACACCTTC
cdr3_aa: CASSEARSTEGYTF

v_call: TRBV4-3
clone_size: few
d_call: .
cdr3_length: 15
j_call: TRBJ1-3
cdr3_nt: TGCGCCAGCAGCAAGAGTGAGGGTTACGGAAACACCATATATTTT
cdr3_aa: CASSKSEGYGNTIYF

v_call: TRBV29-1
clone_size: .
d_call: TRBD2
cdr3_length: 15
j_call: TRBJ2-2
cdr3_nt: TGCAGCGTGGGGTTGGCGGGGGATGGCACCGGGGAGCTGTTTTTT
cdr3_aa: CSVGLAGDGTGELFF

v_call: TRBV5-1
clone_size: few
d_call: .
cdr3_length: 16
j_call: TRBJ2-7
cdr3_nt: TGCGCCAGCAGCTTGGCCGAGCTTAGGCATCTCGACGAGCAGTACTTC
cdr3_aa: CASSLAELRHLDEQYF

v_call: TRBV6-4
clone_size: few
d_call: TRBD1
cdr3_length: 15
j_call: TRBJ2-1
cdr3_nt: TGTGCCAGCAGTGAATTCACAGGGGGGTACAATGAGCAGTTCTTC
cdr3_aa: CASSEFTGGYNEQFF

v_call: TRBV6-4
clone_size: .
d_call: .
cdr3_length: 15
j_call: TRBJ2-3
cdr3_nt: TGTGCCAGCAGTGCCGGGACAAGAAGCACAGATACGCAGTATTTT
cdr3_aa: CASSAGTRSTDTQYF

v_call: TRBV6-2/TRBV6-3
clone_size: .
d_call: TRBD1
cdr3_length: 14
j_call: TRBJ2-2
cdr3_nt: TGTGCCAGCAACCAGGACAGGGATGGCGGGGAGCTGTTTTTT
cdr3_aa: CASNQDRDGGELFF

v_call: TRBV7-9
clone_size: .
d_call: .
cdr3_length: 16
j_call: TRBJ1-1
cdr3_nt: TGTGCCAGCAGCTTAGGGGATGCAGGGATGAACACTGAAGCTTTCTTT
cdr3_aa: CASSLGDAGMNTEAFF